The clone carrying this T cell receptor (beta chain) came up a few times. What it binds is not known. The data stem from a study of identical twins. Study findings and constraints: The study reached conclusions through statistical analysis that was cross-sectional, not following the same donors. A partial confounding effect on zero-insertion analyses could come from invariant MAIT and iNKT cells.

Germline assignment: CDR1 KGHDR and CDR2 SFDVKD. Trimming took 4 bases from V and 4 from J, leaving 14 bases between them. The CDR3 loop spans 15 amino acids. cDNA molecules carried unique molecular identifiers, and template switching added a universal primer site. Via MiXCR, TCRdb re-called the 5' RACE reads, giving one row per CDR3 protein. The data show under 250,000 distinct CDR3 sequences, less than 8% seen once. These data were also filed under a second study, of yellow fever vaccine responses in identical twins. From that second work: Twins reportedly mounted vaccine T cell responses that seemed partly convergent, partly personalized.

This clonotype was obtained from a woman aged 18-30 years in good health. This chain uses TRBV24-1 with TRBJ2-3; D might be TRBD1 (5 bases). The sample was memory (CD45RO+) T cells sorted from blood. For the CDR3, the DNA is TGTGCCACCAGTGAGTCCAGGGTCCTAGCAGATACGCAGTATTTT. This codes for CATSESRVLADTQYF.